The 10 T cell receptor beta chains in this list originate from one sample, sequenced in a study of blood T cell repertoires in COVID-19 (dated by TCRdb to the early 2020s). The method was the immunoSEQ multiplex PCR assay. Imported from immuneACCESS, the table was reduced by TCRdb to in-frame sequences with V and J called. These copies leave out some clones; in studies compared against another copy, an unresolved V gene accounts for under half, and the cause of the remainder is not known. The sample has 250,000 to 350,000 clones on record, approximately 80% of them singletons. The leading ten clones occupy around 4.2% of the sample. The specimen was peripheral blood. The receptors shown here come from a woman aged 45-65 years with active or convalescent COVID-19.

The gene calls are TRBV19 and TRBJ2-1, with 11 bases aligning to TRBD2. This CDR3 is 15 amino acids long. V was pared by 6 bases and J by 5 bases, with 6 bases of the junction left unmatched. Germline V lookup: CDR1 LNHDA, CDR2 SQIVND (reference sequence). CDR3 DNA sequence: TGTGCCAGTAGCCCTAGCGGGAGGAAAGACAATGAGCAGTTCTTC. Its protein product is CASSPSGRKDNEQFF.

The genes are TRBV7-8 and TRBJ2-1; TRBD2 aligns across 14 bases. Unmatched junction bases numbered 8, after V lost 3 bases and J lost 4 bases. The CDR3 consists of 18 residues. Germline assignment: CDR1 SGHVS and CDR2 FQNEAQ. CDR3 DNA: TGTGCCAGCAGCTTGGGTGGGACTAGCGGGAGATTGTACAATGAGCAGTTCTTC. Translated: CASSLGGTSGRLYNEQFF.

This clone has a single count. The CDR3: CASSPGFAKNIQYF. The CDR3 DNA reads TGTGCCAGTAGTCCAGGGTTCGCCAAAAACATTCAGTACTTC. The J gene is TRBJ2-4, the V gene TRBV19; maybe TRBD1 (5 bases). The CDR3 covers 14 residues. V lost 5 bases, J lost 1 base, and 9 bases lay in between. The V gene's germline CDR1 is LNHDA and CDR2 SQIVND (reference sequence).

The J gene is TRBJ1-1, the V gene TRBV7-8; the D gene is possibly TRBD1 (5 bases). Germline V gives CDR1 SGHVS, CDR2 FQNEAQ. The length of the CDR3 is 15 residues. V lost 4 bases and J lost 1, with 13 bases in between. This CDR3 is CASSYSGRGNTEAFF. The CDR3 DNA sequence: TGTGCCAGCAGCTATAGTGGGAGGGGGAACACTGAAGCTTTCTTT. Filled out from reference TRBV7-8 and TRBJ1-1, the complete variable domain reads GAGVSQSPRYKVAKRGQDVALRCDPISGHVSLFWYQQALGQGPEFLTYFQNEAQLDKSGLPSDRFFAERPEGSVSTLKIQRTQQEDSAVYLCASSYSGRGNTEAFFGQGTRLTVV.

V usage is TRBV19 and J usage is TRBJ1-1; TRBD1 matches at 7 bases. The junction had 16 bases not matched to a gene; V was cut back by 5 bases and J by 4 bases. Germline assignment: CDR1 LNHDA and CDR2 SQIVND (reference sequence). The CDR3 is 17 residues long. The CDR3 region is CASSAQSRYRGLTEAFF. Here the CDR3 DNA reads TGTGCCAGTAGTGCACAAAGTAGATACAGGGGTCTCACTGAAGCTTTCTTT.

The CDR3 protein is CASSFKPGQGSSYEQYF. For the CDR3, the DNA is TGTGCCAGCAGTTTTAAGCCCGGACAGGGCTCCTCCTACGAGCAGTACTTC. This rearrangement joins TRBV28 to TRBJ2-7, with 8 nucleotides matching TRBD1. CDR3 length: 17 residues. CDR1 and CDR2 from the germline V gene are MDHEN and SYDVKM. V lost 3 bases and J lost 0; bases outside the gene matches: 10.

This clone has just one count. This sequence joins TRBV4-1 and TRBJ1-6, with a tentative D call TRBD1 (6 bases). The CDR3 consists of 15 residues. Trimming stripped 1 base from V and 4 bases from J, with 8 bases between. Germline loops: CDR1 MGHRA, CDR2 YSYEKL. The CDR3 DNA reads as TGCGCCAGCAGCCAAGGGCAGGGGTATAATTCACCCCTCCACTTT. It codes for CASSQGQGYNSPLHF.

This CDR3 is CSVEGVLGAGLDNEQFF. The CDR3 region has the DNA TGCAGCGTTGAAGGGGTCCTCGGGGCGGGACTCGACAATGAGCAGTTCTTC. This chain uses TRBV29-1 with TRBJ2-1; D is possibly TRBD2 (6 bases). Germline-derived CDR1 and CDR2 are SQVTM and ANQGSEA. V dropped 1 base and J dropped 5 bases, with 21 bases sitting between them. The CDR3 covers 17 residues.

Remarks on this clone: At one of its ends the junction is not consistent with the germline gene, which may arise from a read error. V and J are TRBV7-2 and TRBJ1-2; 7 bases match TRBD1. Germline CDR1 is SGHTA and CDR2 is FQGNSA. CDR3 length: 13 residues. Here the CDR3 reads CASSPHRDSSPSF. The CDR3 nucleotides read TGTGCCAGCAGCCCCCACCGGGACAGCAGCCCCTCCTTC.

The chain is built from TRBV5-8 and TRBJ1-5; D may be TRBD1 (5 bases). The V gene lost 0 bases and the J gene lost 0 bases, with 7 bases spanning the gap. The V gene's germline CDR1 is SGHTS and CDR2 YDEGEE. This CDR3 region has 15 residues. CDR3 bases: TGTGCCAGCAGCTTGGGGGGGGATAGCAATCAGCCCCAGCATTTT. It translates to CASSLGGDSNQPQHF.